Shown below are 26 T cell receptor beta chains from a single sample sequenced in a study of blood T cell repertoires in COVID-19. Libraries were prepared by immunoSEQ multiplex PCR; TCRdb keeps only in-frame clonotypes and omits some of them. The sample yields around 300,000 clones, about nine tenths seen once. Sequenced: PBMCs or T cells enriched from blood (not recorded which). These receptors were collected from a woman under 40 who had recovered from COVID-19.

The chain is built from TRBV5-1 and TRBJ2-7; 9 bases align to TRBD1. J lost 1 base, V lost 0 bases, and 8 bases had no gene match. Germline loops: CDR1 SGHRS, CDR2 YFSETQ. The CDR3 runs to 17 residues. CDR3 sequence: CASSLGWPDRGSYEQYF. Here the CDR3 DNA reads TGCGCCAGCAGCTTGGGGTGGCCGGACAGGGGATCCTACGAGCAGTACTTC. Supplemented by reference TRBV5-1 and TRBJ2-7, the full variable domain reads KAGVTQTPRYLIKTRGQQVTLSCSPISGHRSVSWYQQTPGQGLQFLFEYFSETQRNKGNFPGRFSGRQFSNSRSEMNVSTLELGDSALYLCASSLGWPDRGSYEQYFGPGTRLTVT.

The chain has TRBV29-1 and TRBJ2-7; D perhaps matches TRBD1 (6 bases). Germline V lookup: CDR1 SQVTM, CDR2 ANQGSEA. V shed 7 bases and J shed 5 bases, with 18 bases lying between them. This CDR3 is 13 amino acids long. The CDR3 loop is CSAIPGTNNEQYF. CDR3 sequence (DNA): TGCAGCGCGATACCCGGGACAAACAACGAGCAGTACTTC.

CDR3 sequence: CASSNGQGSEKLFF. CDR3 nucleotide sequence: TGTGCCAGCTCAAATGGGCAGGGGAGCGAAAAACTGTTTTTT. The gene calls are TRBV18 and TRBJ1-4; possible D gene TRBD1, 6 bases. Trimming shortened V by 5 bases and J by 8 bases, and 15 bases separated the two germline ends. The length of the CDR3 is 14 residues. From germline, CDR1 is KGHSH and CDR2 LQKENI.

This clone showed up just once. The rearrangement uses TRBV4-1 and TRBJ1-5; 7 bases agree with TRBD1. J lost 3 bases, V lost 1 base, and 9 bases had no gene match. The germline gives CDR1 MGHRA, CDR2 YSYEKL. The CDR3 sequence is 17 residues long. The CDR3 sequence: CASSQGIPRGYNQPQHF. The DNA for the CDR3 is TGCGCCAGCAGCCAAGGAATACCCAGGGGGTACAATCAGCCCCAGCATTTT.

The chain recombines TRBV10-2 with TRBJ2-1; a possible D gene is TRBD2 (6 bases). Looked up from germline, CDR1 is WSHSY and CDR2 is SAAADI. Between the trimmed V and J ends, which lost 4 bases and 1 base, there was a span of 8 bases. The length of the CDR3 is 14 residues. The CDR3 loop reads CASSGSGSYNEQFF. The CDR3 bases are TGCGCCAGCAGTGGGAGCGGGTCCTACAATGAGCAGTTCTTC.

The table lists this clone with a count of one. The V gene is TRBV5-1, the J gene TRBJ1-5; D may be TRBD1 (5 bases). This CDR3 spans 14 amino acids. The germline CDR1 and CDR2 sequences are SGHRS and YFSETQ. Between the trimmed V and J ends, which lost 4 bases and 4 bases, there was a span of 12 bases. The CDR3 is CASSPSAGNQPQHF. The CDR3 DNA reads TGCGCCAGCAGCCCCTCCGCAGGGAATCAGCCCCAGCATTTT.

The chain carries TRBV19 and TRBJ2-7; a possible D gene is TRBD2 (7 bases). Trimming left V 6 bases short and J 4 bases short, with 13 bases between. Germline V lookup: CDR1 LNHDA, CDR2 SQIVND (reference sequence). This CDR3 is built from 13 residues. The chain's CDR3 is CASRSAGAYEQYF. CDR3 sequence (DNA): TGTGCCAGTAGGTCCGCGGGGGCTTACGAGCAGTACTTC.

This clone appeared once. This chain links TRBV4-3 with TRBJ2-5; 11 bases line up with TRBD2. V shed 0 bases, J shed 4 bases, and the junction held 4 bases outside the gene matches. Looked up from germline, CDR1 is LGHNA and CDR2 is YSLEER. The CDR3 runs to 16 residues. The CDR3 DNA is TGCGCCAGCAGCCAAGAACTAGCGGGGGTAGGAGAGACCCAGTACTTC. This encodes CASSQELAGVGETQYF.

The CDR3 DNA reads as TGTGCCACCAGCAGAGATCTGGGAGACAATCAGCCCCAGCATTTT. Translated: CATSRDLGDNQPQHF. This rearrangement joins TRBV15 to TRBJ1-5; D unresolved. Per germline, CDR1 LNHNV and CDR2 YYDKDF (reference sequence). V was pared by 0 bases and J by 3 bases, with 9 bases between. This CDR3 region has 15 residues.

The chain joins TRBV11-3 to TRBJ2-1; D may be TRBD2 (6 bases). Per the germline V gene, CDR1 is SGHNT and CDR2 is YENEEA. V dropped 5 bases and J dropped 4 bases, with 24 bases sitting between them. This CDR3 contains 18 residues. The CDR3 spells CASSPRMGSGGDYNEQFF. In DNA form, the CDR3 reads TGTGCCAGCAGCCCTAGAATGGGCTCAGGAGGGGATTACAATGAGCAGTTCTTC.

The chain combines TRBV7-8 with TRBJ1-4; D gene unclear. The germline V gene encodes CDR1 SGHVS and CDR2 FQNEAQ. The CDR3 is 16 amino acids. V was pared by 3 bases and J by 8 bases, with 19 bases between. The CDR3 DNA follows: TGTGCCAGCAGCTTCCGAGGGAAAGTGTCCGGGGAAAAACTGTTTTTT. Translated, it gives CASSFRGKVSGEKLFF.

The J gene is TRBJ1-1, the V gene TRBV3-1 (or the pseudogene TRBV3-2); D perhaps matches TRBD1 (5 bases). In germline, CDR1 is LGHDT, CDR2 YNNKEL (reference sequence). The germline V and J ends were trimmed by 6 bases and 3 bases, with 14 bases remaining between them. The CDR3 has 14 residues. The CDR3 is CASSRLLGDTEAFF. The CDR3 coding sequence is TGTGCCAGCAGTCGACTTTTAGGGGACACTGAAGCTTTCTTT.

This rearrangement joins TRBV5-1 to TRBJ2-3, with D uncertain. There are 14 residues in the CDR3. With 2 bases removed from V and 0 bases from J, the gap between germline ends came to 7 bases. Germline V gives CDR1 SGHRS, CDR2 YFSETQ. In DNA, the CDR3 is TGCGCCAGCAGCTTTGTATCTAGCACAGATACGCAGTATTTT. Its translation is CASSFVSSTDTQYF.

The chain recombines TRBV7-6 with TRBJ2-1, with a weak D call TRBD1 (6 bases). Germline CDR1 is SGHVS and CDR2 is FNYEAQ. This CDR3 is 15 amino acids long. V lost 5 bases and J 5 bases, leaving 16 bases between the germline ends. Here the CDR3 DNA reads TGTGCCAGCAGCGGGACAATCCCCACACACAATGAGCAGTTCTTC. Translation gives CASSGTIPTHNEQFF. The full variable domain, in which reference TRBV7-6 and TRBJ2-1 provide the parts outside the CDR3, is GAGVSQSPRYKVTKRGQDVALRCDPISGHVSLYWYRQALGQGPEFLTYFNYEAQQDKSGLPNDRFSAERPEGSISTLTIQRTEQRDSAMYRCASSGTIPTHNEQFFGPGTRLTVL.

This clone was counted at least ten times. The rearrangement uses TRBV6-2 or TRBV6-3 and TRBJ2-7; 13 bases agree with TRBD2. The V gene end was trimmed by 5 bases and the J gene end by 2 bases; junction bases not matched to a gene: 3. Germline V gene data show CDR1 as MNHEY and CDR2 as SVGEGT. This CDR3 contains 15 residues. The CDR3 spells CASSVLAGGTYEQYF. The CDR3, as DNA: TGTGCCAGCAGTGTACTAGCGGGAGGGACCTACGAGCAGTACTTC.

The rearrangement uses TRBV18 and TRBJ2-1, with TRBD2 as a possible D gene (5 bases). Trimming stripped 5 bases from V and 5 bases from J, with 25 bases between. CDR1 and CDR2 from the germline V gene are KGHSH and LQKENI. The CDR3 is 18 residues long. CDR3 amino acids: CASSVLSPFGQRNNEQFF. The CDR3 DNA is TGTGCCAGCTCAGTCCTGAGTCCGTTCGGCCAGCGGAACAATGAGCAGTTCTTC.

The chain carries TRBV6-5 and TRBJ2-5; D is uncertain. This CDR3 contains 11 residues. The V gene lost 4 bases and the J gene lost 4 bases, with 4 bases spanning the gap. Looked up from germline, CDR1 is MNHEY and CDR2 is SVGAGI. This CDR3 is CASSLAETQYF. Written as DNA, the CDR3 is TGTGCCAGCAGTTTGGCAGAGACCCAGTACTTC.

The gene calls are TRBV5-1 and TRBJ1-3; perhaps TRBD1 as D (6 bases). This CDR3 comprises 18 residues. CDR1 and CDR2 from the germline V gene are SGHRS and YFSETQ. With 2 bases removed from V and 2 bases from J, the gap between germline ends came to 20 bases. CDR3 sequence (DNA): TGCGCCAGCAGCTTACAAACCAACACAGGGTCCGCTGGAAACACCATATATTTT. Amino acids: CASSLQTNTGSAGNTIYF.

The table lists this clone with a count of one. This sequence joins TRBV2 and TRBJ2-1; D gene uncertain. V was cut by 6 bases and J by 9 bases, with 18 bases left in between. Germline V gene lookup returns CDR1 SNHLY and CDR2 FYNNEI. This CDR3 is 14 amino acids long. The CDR3 region has the DNA TGTGCCAGCAGATCGACTCCTCACCTACCTGAGCAGTTCTTC. Translated, it gives CASRSTPHLPEQFF.

The chain combines TRBV7-2 with TRBJ1-2; TRBD1 might be the D (5 bases). CDR3 length: 14 amino acids. V lost 5 bases and J lost 5, with 15 bases in between. Per germline, CDR1 SGHTA and CDR2 FQGNSA. The chain's CDR3 is CASSPQTGLYGYTF. The CDR3 nucleotides are TGTGCCAGCAGCCCTCAAACAGGACTATATGGCTACACCTTC.

The V and J genes are TRBV3-1 (or the pseudogene TRBV3-2) and TRBJ2-5; 8 bases match TRBD2. V lost 7 bases and J lost 1; bases outside the gene matches: 8. This CDR3 comprises 15 residues. The V gene's germline CDR1 is LGHDT and CDR2 YNNKEL (reference sequence). DNA of the CDR3: TGTGCCAGCACCCGAATGGCGGGAGGCCAAGAGACCCAGTACTTC. It yields the protein CASTRMAGGQETQYF.

This chain links TRBV6-5 with TRBJ1-5; D is unresolved. This CDR3 has 13 residues. Germline-derived CDR1 and CDR2 are MNHEY and SVGAGI. V lost 5 bases to trimming and J lost 5 bases, with 10 bases between them. The CDR3 DNA follows: TGTGCCAGCAGTCAGCGTCGGCATCAGCCCCAGCATTTT. The encoded protein is CASSQRRHQPQHF.

This chain connects TRBV6-5 to TRBJ2-3; 7 bases line up with TRBD1. This CDR3 has 13 amino acids. J was trimmed by 4 bases and V by 6 bases; bases with no gene match: 4. Germline CDR1 reads MNHEY; CDR2 reads SVGAGI. The CDR3 sequence: CASRQGIADTQYF. The CDR3, as DNA: TGTGCCAGCAGACAGGGGATCGCAGATACGCAGTATTTT.

The chain joins TRBV27 to TRBJ1-6; D remains unclear. The CDR3 spans 12 residues. Per the germline V gene, CDR1 is MNHEY and CDR2 is SMNVEV (reference sequence). V dropped 3 bases and J dropped 7 bases, with 4 bases sitting between them. This CDR3 is CASSFPNSPLHF. As DNA, the CDR3 is TGTGCCAGCAGTTTCCCAAATTCACCCCTCCACTTT.

The sample holds one count of this clone. At one end the junction does not follow the germline gene, possibly because of a read error. The gene calls are TRBV11-1 and TRBJ2-4, with D uncertain. CDR1 SGHAT and CDR2 FQDESV come from the germline V gene (reference sequence). This CDR3 is 13 amino acids long. CDR3 nucleotides: TGTGCCAGCAGCTTAACAGCCCAAAACATTCAGTACTTC. It is translated as CASSLTAQNIQYF. Full variable domain (missing parts from reference TRBV11-1 and TRBJ2-4): EAEVAQSPRYKITEKSQAVAFWCDPISGHATLYWYRQILGQGPELLVQFQDESVVDDSQLPKDRFSAERLKGVDSTLKIQPAELGDSAMYLCASSLTAQNIQYFGAGTRLSVL.

V and J are TRBV19 and TRBJ2-1; TRBD1 matches at 9 bases. The V gene end was trimmed by 3 bases and the J gene end by 7 bases; junction bases not matched to a gene: 7. Per the germline V gene, CDR1 is LNHDA and CDR2 is SQIVND (reference sequence). The CDR3 is 15 amino acids. CDR3: CASSIDRGMFNEQFF. CDR3 DNA: TGTGCCAGTAGTATCGACAGGGGGATGTTTAATGAGCAGTTCTTC.